The 29 T cell receptor beta chains reported below all come from one sample, sequenced in a study of cytotoxic CD8 clonotypes in ibrutinib-treated CLL. Clones were read by immunoSEQ multiplex PCR, and TCRdb kept only the in-frame ones, dropping some. The sample consists of roughly 150,000 clones, roughly 80% of them appearing once. This material consisted of PBMCs, taken after 24 months of ibrutinib treatment. The receptor source for this set is a human donor with chronic lymphocytic leukemia.

V is TRBV6-5 and J is TRBJ1-5; D remains ambiguous. The V end lost 6 bases, the J end lost 3 bases, and 15 bases lay between the germline ends. The CDR3 spans 15 residues. CDR1 is MNHEY, CDR2 SVGAGI, per germline. CDR3 sequence: CASSYGGFNNQPQHF. The CDR3 bases are TGTGCCAGCAGCTACGGAGGGTTCAACAATCAGCCCCAGCATTTT.

The CDR3 nucleotides read TGTGCCAGCAGCCATCCCTCAGGGGAAGAGACCCAGTACTTC. It yields the protein CASSHPSGEETQYF. This chain links TRBV7-3 with TRBJ2-5, with D perhaps matching TRBD1 (6 bases). Trimming took off 5 bases at V and 3 bases at J, with 13 bases between the two ends. The germline V gene encodes CDR1 SGHTA and CDR2 FQGTGA. The CDR3 runs to 14 residues.

V usage is TRBV6-5 and J usage is TRBJ1-5; 7 positions match TRBD1. CDR3 length equals 15 residues. In germline, CDR1 is MNHEY, CDR2 SVGAGI. V dropped 7 bases and J dropped 6; count of bases not matched to a gene: 12. CDR3 residues: CASKGTALQGQPQHF. The CDR3 DNA is TGTGCCAGCAAAGGGACAGCTCTTCAGGGTCAGCCCCAGCATTTT.

The chain has TRBV5-1 and TRBJ1-3; D gene uncertain. Germline CDR1 and CDR2: SGHRS and YFSETQ. Between the trimmed V and J ends, which lost 0 bases and 0 bases, there was a span of 7 bases. This CDR3 region has 15 residues. CDR3 loop: CASSLDPVSGNTIYF. Written as DNA, the CDR3 is TGCGCCAGCAGCTTGGACCCCGTCTCTGGAAACACCATATATTTT.

The V call is TRBV6-5, the J call TRBJ1-4, with 9 bases matching TRBD1. In germline, CDR1 is MNHEY, CDR2 SVGAGI. The CDR3 totals 13 residues. Losses at the gene ends were 9 bases for V and 8 bases for J; bases not matched to a gene: 7. Here the CDR3 DNA reads TGTGCCAGTAACGACAGGGGGGAAGAAAAACTGTTTTTT. As protein: CASNDRGEEKLFF.

The chain links TRBV7-2 to TRBJ2-7; no clear D gene. Germline CDR1 is SGHTA and CDR2 is FQGNSA. Between the trimmed V and J ends, which lost 7 bases and 0 bases, there was a span of 16 bases. This CDR3 region has 15 residues. The CDR3 DNA reads TGTGCCAGCATCCCTTCCGGGCCGAGCTCCTACGAGCAGTACTTC. This gives the protein CASIPSGPSSYEQYF.

The rearrangement joins TRBV27 to TRBJ1-5; D perhaps matches TRBD1 (5 bases). The V gene lost 5 bases and the J gene lost 9 bases, with 29 bases spanning the gap. CDR1 and CDR2 (germline): MNHEY, SMNVEV (reference sequence). The CDR3 sequence is 18 residues long. CDR3 loop: CASSTRSLGAGPLGPQHF. CDR3 nucleotide sequence: TGTGCCAGCAGTACACGATCCCTTGGAGCAGGGCCCTTAGGGCCCCAGCATTTT.

The chain uses TRBV28 and TRBJ1-1; no clear D gene. Germline-derived CDR1 and CDR2 are MDHEN and SYDVKM. The CDR3 extends over 12 amino acids. The V gene lost 5 bases and the J gene lost 5 bases, with 9 bases spanning the gap. For the CDR3, the DNA is TGTGCCAGCAGTGAACTGATAACTGAAGCTTTCTTT. Its translation is CASSELITEAFF. Full variable domain (rest looked up from reference TRBV28 and TRBJ1-1): DVKVTQSSRYLVKRTGEKVFLECVQDMDHENMFWYRQDPGLGLRLIYFSYDVKMKEKGDIPEGYSVSREKKERFSLILESASTNQTSMYLCASSELITEAFFGQGTRLTVV.

The chain employs TRBV7-9 and TRBJ2-5; TRBD1 aligns across 10 bases. Germline V gene sequence: CDR1 SEHNR, CDR2 FQNEAQ (reference sequence). This CDR3 comprises 16 residues. Losses at the gene ends were 6 bases for V and 5 bases for J; bases not matched to a gene: 12. The CDR3 bases are TGTGCCAGCAGACTATCCGGGACAGGGGTCCAGGAGACCCAGTACTTC. It specifies CASRLSGTGVQETQYF. Looking up the rest from reference TRBV7-9 and TRBJ2-5 gives the full variable domain: DTGVSQNPRHKITKRGQNVTFRCDPISEHNRLYWYRQTLGQGPEFLTYFQNEAQLEKSRLLSDRFSAERPKGSFSTLEIQRTEQGDSAMYLCASRLSGTGVQETQYFGPGTRLLVL.

This rearrangement joins TRBV28 to TRBJ1-1; possibly TRBD1 for D (5 bases). The germline V gene encodes CDR1 MDHEN and CDR2 SYDVKM. The CDR3 runs to 15 residues. Trimming stripped 6 bases from V and 3 bases from J, with 17 bases between. This chain's CDR3 is CASSLPGGWDTEAFF. Here the CDR3 DNA reads TGTGCCAGCAGCCTACCTGGGGGGTGGGACACTGAAGCTTTCTTT.

The chain links TRBV30 to TRBJ1-5, with D possibly being TRBD1 (6 bases). The V end was cut by 1 base, the J end by 6 bases, with 19 bases between. The CDR3 extends over 16 amino acids. CDR1 and CDR2 (germline): GTSNPN, SVGIG (reference sequence). DNA of the CDR3: TGTGCCTGGAGTGGGGCCGGGGGCCTCCGCGGTCAGCCCCAGCATTTT. Protein product: CAWSGAGGLRGQPQHF.

The table lists this clone with a count of one. The chain has TRBV5-6 and TRBJ2-4; 12 bases fit TRBD2. Trimming took 1 base from V and 6 from J; bases not matched to a gene: 5. The CDR3 length is 16 residues. In germline, CDR1 is SGHDT, CDR2 YYEEEE. The chain's CDR3 is CASSLRETSGRNIQYF. The CDR3 bases are TGTGCCAGCAGCTTGCGGGAGACTAGCGGGAGAAACATTCAGTACTTC.

The chain uses TRBV6-1 and TRBJ1-1; no definite D call. Per the germline V gene, CDR1 is MNHNS and CDR2 is SASEGT. The V end was cut by 6 bases, the J end by 2 bases, with 4 bases between. The CDR3 spans 11 residues. The CDR3 DNA sequence: TGTGCCAGCAGAATCAACACTGAAGCTTTCTTT. Translation: CASRINTEAFF.

V and J are TRBV11-1 and TRBJ2-7, with 12 bases identical to TRBD2. Trimming removed 6 bases from V and 3 bases from J; junction bases left unmatched: 3. Germline V gene sequence: CDR1 SGHAT, CDR2 FQDESV (reference sequence). CDR3 size: 14 residues. The CDR3, as DNA: TGTGCCAGCAGGATGACTAGCGGGAGCTACGAGCAGTACTTC. It codes for CASRMTSGSYEQYF.

V is TRBV9 and J is TRBJ1-2; the D gene is possibly TRBD1 (5 bases). The germline CDR1 and CDR2 sequences are SGDLS and YYNGEE. This CDR3 region has 14 residues. V was trimmed by 0 bases and J by 11 bases, leaving 17 bases between them. The DNA for the CDR3 is TGTGCCAGCAGCGTAGCTCCGGGGCGGGGAGGGTACACCTTC. Translation gives CASSVAPGRGGYTF.

This chain links TRBV4-1 with TRBJ1-2; D might be TRBD1 (5 bases). CDR3 length equals 16 residues. The V and J ends lost 3 bases and 6 bases respectively, with 20 bases between them. Germline values: CDR1 MGHRA, CDR2 YSYEKL. DNA of the CDR3: TGCGCCAGCAGCCAGGCTGCAGCCTACCGGGGGGATGGCTACACCTTC. Translating it yields CASSQAAAYRGDGYTF.

In its sample, this clone was seen once. The chain combines TRBV9 with TRBJ1-2; D gene ambiguous. CDR1 and CDR2 from the germline V gene are SGDLS and YYNGEE. Deletions cut 1 base from V and 2 bases from J, with 6 bases between. This CDR3 region has 13 residues. In DNA, the CDR3 is TGTGCCAGCAGCGTATCCGGGAACTATGGCTACACCTTC. Amino acids: CASSVSGNYGYTF. Full variable domain (rest looked up from reference TRBV9 and TRBJ1-2): DSGVTQTPKHLITATGQRVTLRCSPRSGDLSVYWYQQSLDQGLQFLIQYYNGEERAKGNILERFSAQQFPDLHSELNLSSLELGDSALYFCASSVSGNYGYTFGSGTRLTVV.

The rearrangement links TRBV18 to TRBJ2-3, with D perhaps matching TRBD2 (6 bases). Trimming stripped 8 bases from V and 2 bases from J, with 11 bases between. The CDR3 totals 13 residues. Germline V gene sequence: CDR1 KGHSH, CDR2 LQKENI. The CDR3 coding sequence is TGTGCCAGCCGGGGACTTCTCACAGATACGCAGTATTTT. Protein: CASRGLLTDTQYF.

V and J are TRBV5-8 and TRBJ2-3, with TRBD2 matching 9 bases. Germline loops: CDR1 SGHTS, CDR2 YDEGEE. The length of the CDR3 is 15 residues. J lost 6 bases, V lost 4 bases, and 9 bases had no gene match. CDR3 DNA sequence: TGTGCCAGCAGCGGGGATATAGCGGGAGTCGATACGCAGTATTTT. This encodes CASSGDIAGVDTQYF.

CDR3 loop: CASSQRDSSTEAFF. Here the CDR3 DNA reads TGTGCCAGCAGCCAAAGGGACAGTAGCACTGAAGCTTTCTTT. The gene calls are TRBV4-2 and TRBJ1-1; 7 nucleotides agree with TRBD1. With V trimmed by 2 bases and J by 4 bases, 4 bases remained unmatched. Germline lookup yields CDR1 LGHNA and CDR2 YNFKEQ. This CDR3 is 14 amino acids long.

The chain has TRBV2 and TRBJ2-7; no clear D gene. V lost 6 bases and J lost 2, with 11 bases in between. Per the germline V gene, CDR1 is SNHLY and CDR2 is FYNNEI. This CDR3 contains 13 residues. This CDR3 is CASRVDGTYEQYF. Here the CDR3 DNA reads TGTGCCAGCAGGGTGGACGGAACCTACGAGCAGTACTTC.

The V call is TRBV19, the J call TRBJ2-3; the D gene is possibly TRBD1 (6 bases). This CDR3 is built from 16 residues. Between the trimmed V and J ends, which lost 7 bases and 1 base, there was a span of 18 bases. Germline assignment: CDR1 LNHDA and CDR2 SQIVND (reference sequence). The CDR3 region is CASKGVGARGTDTQYF. The CDR3 coding sequence is TGTGCCAGTAAAGGTGTGGGGGCAAGGGGCACAGATACGCAGTATTTT.

This clone was seen only once. The chain employs TRBV28 and TRBJ1-1; D may be TRBD1 (5 bases). Germline lookup yields CDR1 MDHEN and CDR2 SYDVKM. Deletions cut 7 bases from V and 10 bases from J, with 22 bases between. CDR3 length equals 14 residues. This CDR3 is CASNAGTRGHGAFF. The CDR3 DNA is TGTGCCAGCAACGCCGGGACCCGAGGTCATGGAGCTTTCTTT.

J is TRBJ1-1 and V is TRBV11-3; D is perhaps TRBD1 (5 bases). This CDR3 region has 14 residues. V lost 5 bases and J 5 bases, leaving 15 bases between the germline ends. Germline CDR1 is SGHNT and CDR2 is YENEEA. The CDR3 DNA reads as TGTGCCAGCAGCCCGGCTGGGGGGAGTACTGAAGCTTTCTTT. This gives the protein CASSPAGGSTEAFF.

The chain carries TRBV6-5 and TRBJ1-1; D gene unclear. The V end was cut by 0 bases, the J end by 10 bases, with 12 bases between. The CDR3 sequence is 13 residues long. Germline V CDR1 and CDR2: MNHEY, SVGAGI. The CDR3 DNA sequence: TGTGCCAGCAGTTACTCGATTAGAGGACTAGCTTTCTTT. Translated, it gives CASSYSIRGLAFF.

The chain joins TRBV2 to TRBJ1-2; 9 bases are shared with TRBD1. Looked up from germline, CDR1 is SNHLY and CDR2 is FYNNEI. The V segment lost 9 bases and the J segment 0 bases; nucleotides outside the gene matches: 5. This CDR3 region has 14 residues. The CDR3 region is CASGTGRTNYGYTF. CDR3 nucleotides: TGTGCCAGTGGGACAGGGCGCACTAACTATGGCTACACCTTC.

The J gene is TRBJ1-3, the V gene TRBV10-2; 9 bases agree with TRBD1. Germline assignment: CDR1 WSHSY and CDR2 SAAADI. V shed 5 bases, J shed 0 bases, and the junction held 5 bases outside the gene matches. This CDR3 spans 16 amino acids. The CDR3 bases are TGCGCCAGCAGTTGGGGGACAGGGATCTCTGGAAACACCATATATTTT. It codes for CASSWGTGISGNTIYF.

The CDR3 region has the DNA TGTGCCAGCCGACCCCTCGGAGGGAACTATGGCTACACCTTC. Protein sequence: CASRPLGGNYGYTF. The rearrangement joins TRBV27 to TRBJ1-2; no firm D call. The V gene lost 8 bases and the J gene lost 2 bases, with 15 bases spanning the gap. Germline assignment: CDR1 MNHEY and CDR2 SMNVEV (reference sequence). There are 14 residues in the CDR3.

CDR3 protein: CASSPLDKKNTEAFF. In DNA form, the CDR3 reads TGTGCCAGCAGTCCACTGGACAAGAAGAACACTGAAGCTTTCTTT. The V gene is TRBV28, the J gene TRBJ1-1; D is possibly TRBD1 (5 bases). V lost 5 bases to trimming and J lost 1 base, with 14 bases between them. Looked up from germline, CDR1 is MDHEN and CDR2 is SYDVKM. The CDR3 is 15 amino acids.